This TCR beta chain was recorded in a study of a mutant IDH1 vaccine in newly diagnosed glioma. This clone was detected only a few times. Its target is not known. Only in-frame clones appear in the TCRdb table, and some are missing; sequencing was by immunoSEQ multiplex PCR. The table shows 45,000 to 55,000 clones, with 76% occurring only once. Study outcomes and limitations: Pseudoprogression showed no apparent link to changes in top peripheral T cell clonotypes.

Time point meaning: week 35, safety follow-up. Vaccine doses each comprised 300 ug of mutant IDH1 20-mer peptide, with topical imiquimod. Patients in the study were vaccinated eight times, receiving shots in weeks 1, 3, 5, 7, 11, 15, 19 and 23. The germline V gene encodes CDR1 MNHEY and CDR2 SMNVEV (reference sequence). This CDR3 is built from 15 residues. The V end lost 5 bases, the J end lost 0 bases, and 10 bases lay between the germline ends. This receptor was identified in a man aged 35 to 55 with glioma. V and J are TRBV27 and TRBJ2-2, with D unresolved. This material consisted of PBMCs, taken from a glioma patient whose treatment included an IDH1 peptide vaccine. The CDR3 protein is CASSEEFANTGELFF. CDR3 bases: TGTGCCAGCAGTGAAGAATTCGCGAACACCGGGGAGCTGTTTTTT.